The present TCR beta chain was sequenced within a study of cytomegalovirus exposure and HLA in healthy donors. Study summary: Out of fewer than 500 genotyped donors, 81% belonged to the Caucasian-associated ancestry cluster. Regarding the study as a whole: Judged likely to be a sequencing artifact was a cluster of highly shared sequence variants.

The study ran its PCR with 60 Vbeta and 13 Jbeta primers. This table comes from immunoSEQ multiplex PCR, and its TCRdb copy is limited to in-frame clones, with some not included. The data hold about 140,000 clones, with around 80% observed a single time. The CDR3 spans 16 residues. Germline CDR1 is SEHNR and CDR2 is FQNEAQ (reference sequence). Losses at the gene ends were 4 bases for V and 4 bases for J; bases not matched to a gene: 5. Healthy donors of bone marrow made up the group. As for this clone: Its antigen is as yet unknown.

This TCR was recovered from a man aged 35 to 55 in good health and CMV-seropositive. J is TRBJ2-1 and V is TRBV7-9, with TRBD2 matching 12 bases. Sequenced sample: PBMCs. CDR3 sequence reads: CASSSGLAGRYNEQFF. CDR3 DNA: TGTGCCAGCAGCTCCGGACTAGCGGGACGTTACAATGAGCAGTTCTTC.